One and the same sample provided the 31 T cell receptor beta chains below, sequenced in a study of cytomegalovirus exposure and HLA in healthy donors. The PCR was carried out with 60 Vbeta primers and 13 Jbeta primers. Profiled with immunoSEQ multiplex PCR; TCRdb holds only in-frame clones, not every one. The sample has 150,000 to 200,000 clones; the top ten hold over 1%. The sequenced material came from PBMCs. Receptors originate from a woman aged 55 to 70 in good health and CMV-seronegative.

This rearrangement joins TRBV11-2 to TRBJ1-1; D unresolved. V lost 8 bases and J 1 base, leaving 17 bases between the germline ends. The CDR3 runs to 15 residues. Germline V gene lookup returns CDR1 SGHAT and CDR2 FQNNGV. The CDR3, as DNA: TGTGCCAGCCCCCGGGAAAGGGAGCCGAACACTGAAGCTTTCTTT. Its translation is CASPREREPNTEAFF.

CDR3: CASSRTGYDGELFF. The CDR3, as DNA: TGTGCCAGCAGCCGGACAGGGTACGACGGGGAGCTGTTTTTT. The chain joins TRBV11-3 to TRBJ2-2; the match to TRBD1 covers 8 bases. The length of the CDR3 is 14 residues. Germline V gene lookup returns CDR1 SGHNT and CDR2 YENEEA. J gave up 7 bases and V 5 bases, and 6 bases lay outside the gene matches.

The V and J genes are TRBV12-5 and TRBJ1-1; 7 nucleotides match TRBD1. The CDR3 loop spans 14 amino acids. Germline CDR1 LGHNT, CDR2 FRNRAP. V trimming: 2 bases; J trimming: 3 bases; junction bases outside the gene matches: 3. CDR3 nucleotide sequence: TGTGCTAGTGGTTTGCGACAGGGTGACACTGAAGCTTTCTTT. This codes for CASGLRQGDTEAFF.

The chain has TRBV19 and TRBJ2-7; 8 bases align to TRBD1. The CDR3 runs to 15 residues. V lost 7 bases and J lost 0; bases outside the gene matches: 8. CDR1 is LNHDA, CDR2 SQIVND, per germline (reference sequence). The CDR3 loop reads CASTRTGQSSYEQYF. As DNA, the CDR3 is TGTGCCAGTACCCGGACAGGGCAGAGCTCCTACGAGCAGTACTTC.

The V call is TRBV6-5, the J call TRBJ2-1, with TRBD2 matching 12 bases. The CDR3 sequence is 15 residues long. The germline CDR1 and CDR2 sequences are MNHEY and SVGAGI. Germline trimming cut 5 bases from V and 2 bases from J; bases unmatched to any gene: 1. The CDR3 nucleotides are TGTGCCAGCAGTAGACTAGCGGGAGCCTACAATGAGCAGTTCTTC. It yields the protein CASSRLAGAYNEQFF.

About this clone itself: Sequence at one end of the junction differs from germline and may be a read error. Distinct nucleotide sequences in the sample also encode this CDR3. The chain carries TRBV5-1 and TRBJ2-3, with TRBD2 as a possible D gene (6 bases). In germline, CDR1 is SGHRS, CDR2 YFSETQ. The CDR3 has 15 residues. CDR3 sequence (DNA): TGTGCCAGCAGCACAGCGGGTTCCCTCACAGATACGCAGTATTTT. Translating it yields CASSTAGSLTDTQYF.

The CDR3 nucleotides read TGTGCCAGCAGTGAGGGAGAGGGACTAGCGGGACTCTACGAGCAGTACTTC. Encoded protein: CASSEGEGLAGLYEQYF. The chain carries TRBV6-1 and TRBJ2-7; 13 bases agree with TRBD2. This CDR3 is 17 amino acids long. The V segment lost 3 bases and the J segment 3 bases; nucleotides outside the gene matches: 8. Per the germline V gene, CDR1 is MNHNS and CDR2 is SASEGT.

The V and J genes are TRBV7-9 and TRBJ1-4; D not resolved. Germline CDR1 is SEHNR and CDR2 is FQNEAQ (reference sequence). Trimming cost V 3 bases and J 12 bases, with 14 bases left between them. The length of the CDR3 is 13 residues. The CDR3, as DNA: TGTGCCAGCAGCTTGGCGGGATTAAGTGAACTGTTTTTT. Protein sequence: CASSLAGLSELFF.

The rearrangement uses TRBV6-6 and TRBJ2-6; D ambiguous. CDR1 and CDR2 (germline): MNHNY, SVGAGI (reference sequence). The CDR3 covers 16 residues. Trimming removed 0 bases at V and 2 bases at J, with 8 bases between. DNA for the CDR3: TGTGCCAGCAGTTACTCGAGAGACACTGGGGCCAACGTCCTGACTTTC. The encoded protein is CASSYSRDTGANVLTF.

The CDR3 region is CASSLEANQPQHF. For the CDR3, the DNA is TGTGCCAGCAGCTTGGAAGCAAATCAGCCCCAGCATTTT. The genes are TRBV5-8 and TRBJ1-5; no reliable D call. Trimming stripped 0 bases from V and 4 bases from J, with 5 bases between. The CDR3 is made up of 13 amino acids. The germline V gene encodes CDR1 SGHTS and CDR2 YDEGEE.

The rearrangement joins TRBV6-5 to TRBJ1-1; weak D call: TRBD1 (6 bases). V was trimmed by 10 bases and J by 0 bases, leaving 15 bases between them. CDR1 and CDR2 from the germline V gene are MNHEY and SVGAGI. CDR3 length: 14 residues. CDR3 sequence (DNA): TGTGCCACCCAGGGGAGACACCTGAACACTGAAGCTTTCTTT. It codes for CATQGRHLNTEAFF.

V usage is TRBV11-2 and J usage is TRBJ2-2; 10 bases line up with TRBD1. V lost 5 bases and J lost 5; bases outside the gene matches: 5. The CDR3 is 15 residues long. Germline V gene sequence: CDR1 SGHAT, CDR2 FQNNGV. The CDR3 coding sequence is TGTGCCAGCAGCCGCGGACAGGGGGGAACCGGGGAGCTGTTTTTT. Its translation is CASSRGQGGTGELFF.

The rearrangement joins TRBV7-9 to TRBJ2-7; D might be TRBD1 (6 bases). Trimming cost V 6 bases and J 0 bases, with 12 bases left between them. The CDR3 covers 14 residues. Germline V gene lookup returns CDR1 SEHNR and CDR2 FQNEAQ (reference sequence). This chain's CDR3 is CASREQGTSYEQYF. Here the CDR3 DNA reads TGTGCCAGCAGGGAACAGGGCACCTCCTACGAGCAGTACTTC. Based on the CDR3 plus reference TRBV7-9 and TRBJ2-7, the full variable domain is DTGVSQNPRHKITKRGQNVTFRCDPISEHNRLYWYRQTLGQGPEFLTYFQNEAQLEKSRLLSDRFSAERPKGSFSTLEIQRTEQGDSAMYLCASREQGTSYEQYFGPGTRLTVT.

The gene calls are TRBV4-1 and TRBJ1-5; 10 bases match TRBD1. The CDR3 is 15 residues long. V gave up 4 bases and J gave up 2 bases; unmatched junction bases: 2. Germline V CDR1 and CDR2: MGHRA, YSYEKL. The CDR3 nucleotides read TGCGCCAGCAGCCGGGACAGGGGAGGCAATCAGCCCCAGCATTTT. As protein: CASSRDRGGNQPQHF.

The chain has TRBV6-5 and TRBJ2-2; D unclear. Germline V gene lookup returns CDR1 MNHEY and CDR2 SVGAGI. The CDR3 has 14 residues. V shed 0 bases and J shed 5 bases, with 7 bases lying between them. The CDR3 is CASSYSRLTGELFF. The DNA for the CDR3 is TGTGCCAGCAGTTACTCCAGGCTAACCGGGGAGCTGTTTTTT.

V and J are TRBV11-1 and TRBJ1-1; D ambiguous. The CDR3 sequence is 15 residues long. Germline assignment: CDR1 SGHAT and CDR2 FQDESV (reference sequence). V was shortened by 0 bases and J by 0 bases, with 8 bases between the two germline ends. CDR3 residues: CASSLAGRLNTEAFF. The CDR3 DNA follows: TGTGCCAGCAGCTTAGCGGGCAGGTTGAACACTGAAGCTTTCTTT.

The CDR3 here is CASSDEGNQPQHF. In nucleotides, the CDR3 is TGTGCCAGCAGTGATGAGGGAAATCAGCCCCAGCATTTT. The chain recombines TRBV2 with TRBJ1-5; D not resolved. The CDR3 consists of 13 residues. The germline V gene encodes CDR1 SNHLY and CDR2 FYNNEI. Trimming pared 3 bases from V and 4 bases from J, leaving 7 bases between.

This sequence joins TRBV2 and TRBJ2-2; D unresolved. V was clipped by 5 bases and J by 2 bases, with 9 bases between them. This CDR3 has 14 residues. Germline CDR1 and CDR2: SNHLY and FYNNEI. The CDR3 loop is CASSTDTNTGELFF. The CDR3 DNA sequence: TGTGCCAGCAGTACTGACACTAACACCGGGGAGCTGTTTTTT.

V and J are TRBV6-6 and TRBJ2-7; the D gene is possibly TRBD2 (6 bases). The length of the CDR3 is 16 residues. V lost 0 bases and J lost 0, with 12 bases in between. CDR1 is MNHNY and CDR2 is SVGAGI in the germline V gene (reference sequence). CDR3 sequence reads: CASSYSYSGTSYEQYF. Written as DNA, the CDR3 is TGTGCCAGCAGTTACTCGTATAGCGGAACCTCCTACGAGCAGTACTTC.

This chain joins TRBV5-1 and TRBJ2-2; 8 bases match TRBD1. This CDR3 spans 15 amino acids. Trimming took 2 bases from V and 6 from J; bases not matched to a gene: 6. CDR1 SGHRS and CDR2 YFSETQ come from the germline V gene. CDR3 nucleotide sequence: TGCGCCAGCAGCTTACAGGGGGTTGAGGCCGGGGAGCTGTTTTTT. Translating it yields CASSLQGVEAGELFF. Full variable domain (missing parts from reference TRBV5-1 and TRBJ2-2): KAGVTQTPRYLIKTRGQQVTLSCSPISGHRSVSWYQQTPGQGLQFLFEYFSETQRNKGNFPGRFSGRQFSNSRSEMNVSTLELGDSALYLCASSLQGVEAGELFFGEGSRLTVL.

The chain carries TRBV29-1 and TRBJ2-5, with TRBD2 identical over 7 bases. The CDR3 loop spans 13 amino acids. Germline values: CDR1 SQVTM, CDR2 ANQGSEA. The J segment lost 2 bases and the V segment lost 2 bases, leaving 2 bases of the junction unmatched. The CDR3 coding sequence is TGCAGCGTTGAATCTAGCGGACAAGAGACCCAGTACTTC. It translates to CSVESSGQETQYF.

The CDR3 coding sequence is TGTGCCAGCAGCTGGGACAGGGGACACGAGCAGTACTTC. Translating gives CASSWDRGHEQYF. The rearrangement joins TRBV5-6 to TRBJ2-7; 10 positions agree with TRBD1. V lost 3 bases, J lost 5 bases, and 2 bases stayed unmatched. This CDR3 comprises 13 residues. The V gene's germline CDR1 is SGHDT and CDR2 YYEEEE.

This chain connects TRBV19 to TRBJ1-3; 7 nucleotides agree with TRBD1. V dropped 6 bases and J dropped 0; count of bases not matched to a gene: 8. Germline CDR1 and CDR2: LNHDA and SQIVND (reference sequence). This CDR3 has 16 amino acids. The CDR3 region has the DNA TGTGCCAGTAGCAAAAGGGACAGTTACTCTGGAAACACCATATATTTT. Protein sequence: CASSKRDSYSGNTIYF.

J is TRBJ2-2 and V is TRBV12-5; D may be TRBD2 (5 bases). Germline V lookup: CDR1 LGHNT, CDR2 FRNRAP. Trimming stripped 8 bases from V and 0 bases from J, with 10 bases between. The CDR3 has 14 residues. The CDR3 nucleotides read TGTGCTAGTTTAGCGCCTTCGAACACCGGGGAGCTGTTTTTT. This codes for CASLAPSNTGELFF.

CDR3 nucleotide sequence: TGTGCCAGCAGTGAAAGGAGACAGGGCCTTAACTATGGCTACACCTTC. This gives the protein CASSERRQGLNYGYTF. The rearrangement joins TRBV2 to TRBJ1-2, with 7 bases identical to TRBD1. This CDR3 region has 16 residues. The J segment lost 1 base and the V segment lost 2 bases, leaving 7 bases of the junction unmatched. The V gene's germline CDR1 is SNHLY and CDR2 FYNNEI.

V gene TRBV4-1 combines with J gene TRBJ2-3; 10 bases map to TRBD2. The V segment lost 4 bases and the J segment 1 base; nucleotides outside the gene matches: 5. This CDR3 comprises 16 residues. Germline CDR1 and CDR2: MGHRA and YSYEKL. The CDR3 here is CASSLGGLAGTDTQYF. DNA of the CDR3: TGCGCCAGCAGCCTTGGAGGACTAGCGGGCACAGATACGCAGTATTTT.

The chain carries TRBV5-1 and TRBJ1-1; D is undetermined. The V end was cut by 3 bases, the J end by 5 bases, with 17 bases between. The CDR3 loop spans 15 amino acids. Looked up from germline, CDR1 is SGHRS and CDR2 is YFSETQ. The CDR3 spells CASSSTEWGGTEAFF. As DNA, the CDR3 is TGCGCCAGCAGCTCGACGGAATGGGGAGGGACTGAAGCTTTCTTT.

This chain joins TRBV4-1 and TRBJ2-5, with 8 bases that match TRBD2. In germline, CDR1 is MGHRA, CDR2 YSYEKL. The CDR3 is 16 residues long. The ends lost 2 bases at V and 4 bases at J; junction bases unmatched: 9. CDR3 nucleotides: TGCGCCAGCAGCCAATTACTAGCGGTCTCCAGAGAGACCCAGTACTTC. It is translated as CASSQLLAVSRETQYF.

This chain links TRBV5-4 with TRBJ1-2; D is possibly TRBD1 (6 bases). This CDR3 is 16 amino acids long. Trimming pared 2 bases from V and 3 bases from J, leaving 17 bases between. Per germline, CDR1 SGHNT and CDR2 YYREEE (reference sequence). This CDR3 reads CASSFSLGAPDYGYTF. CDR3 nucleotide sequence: TGTGCCAGCAGCTTTAGTTTGGGGGCGCCGGACTATGGCTACACCTTC.

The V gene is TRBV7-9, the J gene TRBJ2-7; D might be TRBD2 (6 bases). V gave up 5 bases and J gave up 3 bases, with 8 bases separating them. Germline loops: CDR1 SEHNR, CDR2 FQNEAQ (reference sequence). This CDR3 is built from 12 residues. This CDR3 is CASSRSGYEQYF. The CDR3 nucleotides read TGTGCCAGCAGCCGTAGCGGCTACGAGCAGTACTTC.

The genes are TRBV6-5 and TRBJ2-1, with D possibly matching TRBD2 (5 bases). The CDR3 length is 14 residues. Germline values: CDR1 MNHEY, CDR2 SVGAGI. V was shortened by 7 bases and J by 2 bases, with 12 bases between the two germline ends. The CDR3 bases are TGTGCCAGCACGCGAGGGCCCGCCTACAATGAGCAGTTCTTC. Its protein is CASTRGPAYNEQFF.